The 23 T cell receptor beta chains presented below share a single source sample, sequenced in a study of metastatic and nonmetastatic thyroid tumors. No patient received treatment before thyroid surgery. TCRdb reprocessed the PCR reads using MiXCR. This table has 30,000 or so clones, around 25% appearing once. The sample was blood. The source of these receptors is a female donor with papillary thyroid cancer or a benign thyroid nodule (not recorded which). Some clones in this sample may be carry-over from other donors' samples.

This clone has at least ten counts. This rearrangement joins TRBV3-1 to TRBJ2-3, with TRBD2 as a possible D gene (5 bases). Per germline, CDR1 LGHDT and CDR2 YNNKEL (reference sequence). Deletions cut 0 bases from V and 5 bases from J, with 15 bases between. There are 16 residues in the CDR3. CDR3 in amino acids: CASSQDEVEGGDTQYF. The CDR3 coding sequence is TGTGCCAGCAGCCAAGATGAGGTAGAGGGCGGAGATACGCAGTATTTT.

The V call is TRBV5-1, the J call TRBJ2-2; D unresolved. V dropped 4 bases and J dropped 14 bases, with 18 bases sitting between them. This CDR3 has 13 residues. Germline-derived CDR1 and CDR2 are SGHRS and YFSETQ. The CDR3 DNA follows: TGCGCCAGCAGCCCCCTCGAAGGCGGTATCCTGTTTTTT. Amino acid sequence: CASSPLEGGILFF. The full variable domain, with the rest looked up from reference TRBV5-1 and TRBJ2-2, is KAGVTQTPRYLIKTRGQQVTLSCSPISGHRSVSWYQQTPGQGLQFLFEYFSETQRNKGNFPGRFSGRQFSNSRSEMNVSTLELGDSALYLCASSPLEGGILFFGEGSRLTVL.

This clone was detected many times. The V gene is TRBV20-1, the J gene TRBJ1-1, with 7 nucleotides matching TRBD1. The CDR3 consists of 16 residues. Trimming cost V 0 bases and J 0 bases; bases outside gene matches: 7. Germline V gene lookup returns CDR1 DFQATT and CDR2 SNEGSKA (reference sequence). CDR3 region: CSARDAQGGMNTEAFF. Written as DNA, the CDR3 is TGCAGTGCTAGAGATGCCCAGGGGGGTATGAACACTGAAGCTTTCTTT.

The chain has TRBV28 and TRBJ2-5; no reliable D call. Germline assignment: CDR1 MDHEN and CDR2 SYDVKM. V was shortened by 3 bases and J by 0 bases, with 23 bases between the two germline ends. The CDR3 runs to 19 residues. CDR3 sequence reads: CASSFSAGLVSLYQETQYF. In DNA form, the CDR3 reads TGTGCCAGCAGTTTTTCCGCTGGGCTCGTGTCCCTTTACCAAGAGACCCAGTACTTC.

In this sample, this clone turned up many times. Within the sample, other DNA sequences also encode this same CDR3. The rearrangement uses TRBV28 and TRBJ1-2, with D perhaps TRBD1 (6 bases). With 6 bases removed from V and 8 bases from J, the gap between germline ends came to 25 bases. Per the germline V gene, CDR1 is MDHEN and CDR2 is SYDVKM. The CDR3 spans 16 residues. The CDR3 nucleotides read TGTGCCAGCAGACCCGAGCCAGGGGTGGGGGCGGGCGGCTACACCTTC. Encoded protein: CASRPEPGVGAGGYTF.

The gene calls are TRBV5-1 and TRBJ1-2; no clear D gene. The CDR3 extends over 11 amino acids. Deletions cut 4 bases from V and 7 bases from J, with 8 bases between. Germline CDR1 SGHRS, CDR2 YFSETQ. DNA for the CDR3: TGCGCCAGCAGCCCGGGCAGTGGCTACACCTTC. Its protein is CASSPGSGYTF.

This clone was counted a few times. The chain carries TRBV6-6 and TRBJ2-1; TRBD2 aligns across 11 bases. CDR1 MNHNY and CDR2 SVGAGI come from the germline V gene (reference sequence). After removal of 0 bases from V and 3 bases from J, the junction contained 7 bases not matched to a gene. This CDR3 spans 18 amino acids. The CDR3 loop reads CASSYSALAGGIYNEQFF. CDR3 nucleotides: TGTGCCAGCAGTTACTCGGCCCTAGCGGGGGGAATCTACAATGAGCAGTTCTTC.

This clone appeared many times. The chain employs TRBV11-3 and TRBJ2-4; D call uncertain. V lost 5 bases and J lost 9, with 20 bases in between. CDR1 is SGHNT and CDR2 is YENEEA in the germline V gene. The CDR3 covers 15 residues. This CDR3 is CASSPDPGPYAIQYF. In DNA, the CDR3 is TGTGCCAGCAGCCCCGATCCCGGGCCGTACGCCATTCAGTACTTC. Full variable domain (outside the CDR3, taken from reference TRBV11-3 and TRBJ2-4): EAGVVQSPRYKIIEKKQPVAFWCNPISGHNTLYWYLQNLGQGPELLIRYENEEAVDDSQLPKDRFSAERLKGVDSTLKIQPAELGDSAVYLCASSPDPGPYAIQYFGAGTRLSVL.

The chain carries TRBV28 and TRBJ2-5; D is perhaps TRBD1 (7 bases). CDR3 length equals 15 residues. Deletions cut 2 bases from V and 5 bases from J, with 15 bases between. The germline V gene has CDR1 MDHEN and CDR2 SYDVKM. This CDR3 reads CASSLEEGAGETQYF. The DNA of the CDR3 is TGTGCCAGCAGTTTAGAGGAGGGGGCGGGGGAGACCCAGTACTTC.

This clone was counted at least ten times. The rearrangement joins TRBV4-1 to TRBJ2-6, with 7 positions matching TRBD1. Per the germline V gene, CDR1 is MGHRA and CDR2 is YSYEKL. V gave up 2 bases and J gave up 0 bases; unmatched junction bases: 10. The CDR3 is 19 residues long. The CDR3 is CASSQQGVGLGSGANVLTF. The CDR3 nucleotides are TGCGCCAGCAGCCAACAGGGGGTCGGGTTGGGCTCTGGGGCCAACGTCCTGACTTTC.

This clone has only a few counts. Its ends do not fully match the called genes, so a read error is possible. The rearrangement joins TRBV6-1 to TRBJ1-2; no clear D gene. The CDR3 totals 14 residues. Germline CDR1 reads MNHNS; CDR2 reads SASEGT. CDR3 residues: CASSPVTTQYGYTF. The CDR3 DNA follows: TGTGCTAGCAGCCCCGTCACGACTCAGTATGGCTACACCTTC.

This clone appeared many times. DNA for the CDR3: TGTGCCATCAGTAGGGGACAGGGCACAGATACGCAGTATTTT. Protein sequence: CAISRGQGTDTQYF. The J gene is TRBJ2-3, the V gene TRBV10-3, with 8 bases aligning to TRBD1. Germline V gene lookup returns CDR1 ENHRY and CDR2 SYGVKD. V lost 5 bases and J lost 1; bases outside the gene matches: 2. The CDR3 runs to 14 residues.

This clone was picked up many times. The CDR3 DNA sequence: TGTGCCAGCAGCCTGGTGGCTGGAAACACCATATATTTT. Translation gives CASSLVAGNTIYF. This chain uses TRBV12-3 or TRBV12-4 with TRBJ1-3, with D hard to call. The CDR3 has 13 amino acids. The V gene lost 6 bases and the J gene lost 2 bases, with 8 bases spanning the gap.

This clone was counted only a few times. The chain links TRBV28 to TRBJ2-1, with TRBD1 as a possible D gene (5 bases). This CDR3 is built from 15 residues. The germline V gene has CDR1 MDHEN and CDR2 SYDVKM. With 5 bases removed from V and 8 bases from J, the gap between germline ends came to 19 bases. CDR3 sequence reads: CASSPSWGSVHEQFF. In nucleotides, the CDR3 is TGTGCCAGCAGTCCCTCGTGGGGCTCGGTTCATGAGCAGTTCTTC.

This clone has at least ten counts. The CDR3: CASSLAEYETQYF. The CDR3, as DNA: TGTGCCAGCAGTTTAGCAGAGTATGAGACCCAGTACTTC. The chain couples TRBV27 to TRBJ2-5, with D hard to call. V lost 2 bases and J lost 5, with 9 bases in between. Germline loops: CDR1 MNHEY, CDR2 SMNVEV (reference sequence). The CDR3 contains 13 residues.

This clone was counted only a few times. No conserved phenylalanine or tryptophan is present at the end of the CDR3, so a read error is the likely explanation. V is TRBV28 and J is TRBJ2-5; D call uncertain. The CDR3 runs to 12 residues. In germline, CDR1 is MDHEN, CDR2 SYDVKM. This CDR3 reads CASSFVLETQYS. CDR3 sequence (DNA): TGTGCCAGCAGTTTCGTCCTGGAGACACAGTACTCC.

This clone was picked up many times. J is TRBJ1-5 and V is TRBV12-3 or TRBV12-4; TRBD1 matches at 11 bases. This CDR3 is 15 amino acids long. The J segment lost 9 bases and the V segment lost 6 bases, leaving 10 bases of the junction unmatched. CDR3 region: CASSSGQGAVRPQHF. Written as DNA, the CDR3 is TGTGCCAGCAGCTCTGGACAGGGGGCGGTTCGGCCCCAGCATTTT.

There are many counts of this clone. CDR3 amino acids: CASSPYMVANQPQHF. CDR3 DNA: TGTGCCAGCAGCCCGTACATGGTCGCAAATCAGCCCCAGCATTTT. The chain links TRBV5-7 to TRBJ1-5; D gene unclear. TRBV5-7 qualifies as an ORF whose function is uncertain. The CDR3 runs to 15 residues. V gave up 4 bases and J gave up 4 bases, with 15 bases separating them.

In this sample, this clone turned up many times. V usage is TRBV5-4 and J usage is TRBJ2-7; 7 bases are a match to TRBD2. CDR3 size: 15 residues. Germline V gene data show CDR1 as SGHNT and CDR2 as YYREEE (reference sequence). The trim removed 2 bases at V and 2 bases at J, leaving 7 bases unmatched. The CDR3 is CASSLGTSEAYEQYF. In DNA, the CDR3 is TGTGCCAGCAGCTTAGGAACTAGCGAGGCCTACGAGCAGTACTTC.

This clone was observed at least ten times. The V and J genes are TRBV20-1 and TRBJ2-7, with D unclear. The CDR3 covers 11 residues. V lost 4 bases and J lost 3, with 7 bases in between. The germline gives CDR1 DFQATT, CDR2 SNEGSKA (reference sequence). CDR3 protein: CSATFLYEQYF. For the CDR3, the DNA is TGCAGTGCTACCTTCCTCTACGAGCAGTACTTC.

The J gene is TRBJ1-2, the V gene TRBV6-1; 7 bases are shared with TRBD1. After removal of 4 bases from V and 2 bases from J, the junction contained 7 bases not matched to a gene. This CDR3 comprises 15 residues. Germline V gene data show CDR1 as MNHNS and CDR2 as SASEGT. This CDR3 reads CASSVETGTNYGYTF. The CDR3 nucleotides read TGTGCCAGCAGTGTGGAGACAGGGACCAACTATGGCTACACCTTC.

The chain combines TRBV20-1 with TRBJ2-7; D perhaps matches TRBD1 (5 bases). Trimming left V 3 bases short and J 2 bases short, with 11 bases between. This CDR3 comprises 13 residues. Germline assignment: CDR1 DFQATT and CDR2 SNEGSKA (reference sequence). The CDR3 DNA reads TGCAGTGCTAGGGGAAGGGGAACCTACGAGCAGTACTTC. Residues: CSARGRGTYEQYF.

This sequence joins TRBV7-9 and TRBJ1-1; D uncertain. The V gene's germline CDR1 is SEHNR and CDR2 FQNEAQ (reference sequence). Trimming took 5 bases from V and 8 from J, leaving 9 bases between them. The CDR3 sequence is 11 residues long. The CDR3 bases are TGTGCCAGCAGCGGTAGTCTAGAAGCTTTCTTT. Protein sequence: CASSGSLEAFF.